The 2 T cell receptor beta chains below come from one sample, sequenced in a study of T cells in narcolepsy. TCRdb keeps only in-frame clones here, not all; method: immunoSEQ multiplex PCR. The sample has some 16,000 clones, approximately 85% seen once; the top ten hold around 37%. The sample comprised memory (CD45RA-) CD4+ T cells from blood. The receptors come from a human donor in good health.

The genes are TRBV7-2 and TRBJ1-6; D gene unclear. V lost 0 bases and J lost 9, with 9 bases in between. Per the germline V gene, CDR1 is SGHTA and CDR2 is FQGNSA. This CDR3 region has 14 residues. In DNA, the CDR3 is TGTGCCAGCAGCTTAGCGAGAGCCTCTTCACCCCTCCACTTT. Translation gives CASSLARASSPLHF.

This clone turned up a few times. The chain has TRBV4-3 and TRBJ2-7; 7 nucleotides agree with TRBD1. The germline V gene encodes CDR1 LGHNA and CDR2 YSLEER. The CDR3 spans 14 residues. V lost 2 bases and J lost 2; bases outside the gene matches: 3. CDR3 residues: CASSQRQGPYEQYF. For the CDR3, the DNA is TGCGCCAGCAGCCAACGACAGGGACCCTACGAGCAGTACTTC.